The sequence of this TCR beta chain was determined in a study of blood T cell repertoires in COVID-19. Germline lookup yields CDR1 SGHRS and CDR2 YFSETQ. V was shortened by 4 bases and J by 3 bases, with 13 bases between the two germline ends. This CDR3 is 14 amino acids long. This table comes from immunoSEQ multiplex PCR, and its TCRdb copy is limited to in-frame clones, with some not included. The sample lists around 180,000 clones; roughly 77% were seen once. This sequence joins TRBV5-1 and TRBJ2-5, with D possibly matching TRBD1 (6 bases). Material: peripheral blood. This clonotype originated in a man aged 65-85 years with active or convalescent COVID-19. In DNA, the CDR3 is TGCGCCAGCAGCGGGGGCAGGAAGGAAGAGACCCAGTACTTC. Translation: CASSGGRKEETQYF. The full variable domain, rest sourced from reference TRBV5-1 and TRBJ2-5, is KAGVTQTPRYLIKTRGQQVTLSCSPISGHRSVSWYQQTPGQGLQFLFEYFSETQRNKGNFPGRFSGRQFSNSRSEMNVSTLELGDSALYLCASSGGRKEETQYFGPGTRLLVL.